This TCR beta chain originates from a study of CD8 T cells in ankylosing spondylitis (dated by TCRdb to the late 2010s). Describing the broader study: The study profiled T cell receptor beta repertoires in healthy donors and ankylosing spondylitis patients to find disease-linked TCR variants. Peripheral blood was sampled, and synovial fluid was additionally collected from ankylosing spondylitis patients. The full study cohort was made up of under 30 ankylosing spondylitis patients and 108 healthy donors. Findings and caveats that apply to the study as a whole: According to the report, matched synovial fluid samples from ankylosing spondylitis patients were significantly enriched for the disease-linked clones. A CD8+ phenotype was shown by the disease-linked clones, which were found at relatively low frequencies in peripheral blood. A TCR beta motif of roughly 8 highly homologous amino acid variants appeared characteristic of blood from ankylosing spondylitis patients. Some motif variants were previously reported in synovial fluid and blood of reactive arthritis patients, suggesting common disease-initiation mechanisms.

V sheds 1 base and J sheds 0 bases, leaving 11 bases between their ends. The CDR3 goes from the cysteine to the phenylalanine over 15 residues. The CDR3 DNA has 45 bases and is translated from base 1. As encoded in the germline V gene (reference sequence), CDR1 is DFQATT while CDR2 is SNEGSKA. Many counts were recorded for this clonotype. Which antigen it targets is not known. Base qualities are missing; no much larger clone stands one base away. TCRdb records Illumina HiSeq 2500 as the sequencer. Quantitative 5'-RACE with molecular barcodes was used to prepare TCR beta libraries. The authors' analysis ran thus. A new computational method based on a probabilistic model of VDJ rearrangement was used to identify disease-linked TCR variants. Through fastp at Q25 and MiXCR, TCRdb rebuilt clones from the public reads, retaining in-frame beta chains. Each entry is one CDR3 protein sequence, shown with its most common DNA and genes. TCRdb, not the authors, supplied the V and J calls. The sample includes roughly 240,000 distinct CDR3 sequences, with about 30% observed a single time. The top ten constitute about 4% of the sample.

This clonotype originated in a male donor with ankylosing spondylitis or in good health (not recorded which). Here the chain combines TRBV20-1 and TRBJ2-3, and the D gene may be TRBD2, 5 bases matching. Sequencing used blood, either unsorted or a sorted T cell fraction (not recorded which). This receptor has the CDR3 CSARGSGPSTDTQYF. Here is the DNA: TGCAGTGCTAGAGGCAGCGGTCCTAGCACAGATACGCAGTATTTT.